A selection of T cell receptor beta chains follows, all from one sample in a study of regulatory T cells in long-lasting Graves disease. One entry per CDR3 protein, called by TCRdb with MiXCR from the multiplex PCR reads. Of 400,000 to 500,000 distinct CDR3 sequences in the sample, around 15% were seen once. The sample also formed part of further work on T cells in Graves' hyperthyroidism and ophthalmopathy.

The sample was peripheral blood mononuclear cells (PBMCs), taken at new diagnosis, from a patient treated with antithyroid drugs. Every receptor here comes from a young woman with Graves disease. Each CDR3 is given with its conserved first and last residue. The order of the fields is clone size, J gene, V gene, CDR3 protein. Size values are once, few and many counts, or a class for expanded clones, and some rows have none.

clone_size: many; j_call: TRBJ2-3; v_call: TRBV28; cdr3_aa: CASSSFFGLNTQYF
clone_size: many; j_call: TRBJ2-7; v_call: TRBV28; cdr3_aa: CASSTGVYEQYF
clone_size: many; j_call: .; v_call: TRBV20-1; cdr3_aa: CSACLAGGVETQYF
clone_size: many; j_call: TRBJ1-2; v_call: TRBV28; cdr3_aa: CASSLGSDYGYTF
clone_size: .; j_call: TRBJ2-1; v_call: TRBV4-1; cdr3_aa: CASSPREGGLNEQFF
clone_size: few; j_call: TRBJ2-7; v_call: TRBV29-1; cdr3_aa: CSAFTGDSYEQYF
clone_size: many; j_call: TRBJ2-4; v_call: TRBV2; cdr3_aa: CASSEGLAGAKNIQYF
clone_size: many; j_call: TRBJ1-1; v_call: TRBV2; cdr3_aa: CASRTRTGGKTEAFF
clone_size: .; j_call: TRBJ1-3; v_call: TRBV6-2/TRBV6-3; cdr3_aa: CASCDRPFGNTIYF
clone_size: few; j_call: TRBJ2-5; v_call: TRBV4-2; cdr3_aa: CASSQEGASQETQYF
clone_size: .; j_call: TRBJ2-1; v_call: TRBV30; cdr3_aa: CAWINGGGYNEQFF
clone_size: many; j_call: TRBJ2-7; v_call: TRBV6-1; cdr3_aa: CASSDLGEGYEQYF
clone_size: few; j_call: TRBJ2-7; v_call: TRBV15; cdr3_aa: CATSEEGALISYEQYF
clone_size: .; j_call: TRBJ2-3; v_call: TRBV5-4; cdr3_aa: CASSLMGQGEDTQYF
clone_size: few; j_call: TRBJ2-7; v_call: TRBV28; cdr3_aa: CASRVFGAYEQYF
clone_size: many; j_call: TRBJ2-7; v_call: TRBV7-9; cdr3_aa: CASSFRDGSYEQYF
clone_size: .; j_call: TRBJ1-2; v_call: TRBV5-1; cdr3_aa: CASRPGGAVGYTF
clone_size: many; j_call: TRBJ2-7; v_call: TRBV2; cdr3_aa: CASSSPAIGALYEQYF
clone_size: many; j_call: TRBJ1-1; v_call: TRBV11-2; cdr3_aa: CASRSAGEAFF
clone_size: few; j_call: TRBJ2-3; v_call: TRBV12-3/TRBV12-4; cdr3_aa: CASSTRGSGKTDTQYF